The 21 T cell receptor beta chains below come from one sample, sequenced in a study of blood T cell repertoires in COVID-19. Using immunoSEQ multiplex PCR, the repertoire was profiled, and TCRdb retains in-frame clones only, with some absent. The sample consists of about 39,000 clones, around 96% of them appearing once. Sequenced: peripheral blood. The receptors originated from a human donor with active COVID-19. The donor label of this sample is uncertain.

This chain links TRBV4-1 with TRBJ2-5; D ambiguous. The germline V gene encodes CDR1 MGHRA and CDR2 YSYEKL. The CDR3 loop spans 14 amino acids. V was trimmed by 0 bases and J by 4 bases, leaving 9 bases between them. The CDR3: CASSQDASLETQYF. The CDR3 DNA reads as TGCGCCAGCAGCCAAGACGCCAGTCTAGAGACCCAGTACTTC.

The rearrangement links TRBV6-1 to TRBJ1-6, with 8 nucleotides matching TRBD1. The CDR3 has 15 residues. With V trimmed by 2 bases and J by 10 bases, 7 bases remained unmatched. Germline V gene lookup returns CDR1 MNHNS and CDR2 SASEGT. The CDR3 is CASSERAGGRSPLHF. DNA of the CDR3: TGTGCCAGCAGTGAAAGGGCAGGGGGCAGGTCACCCCTCCACTTT.

The chain carries TRBV9 and TRBJ2-1; 11 nucleotides line up with TRBD2. From germline, CDR1 is SGDLS and CDR2 YYNGEE. This CDR3 contains 16 residues. V gave up 3 bases and J gave up 5 bases; unmatched junction bases: 7. The CDR3 protein is CASSASGRFGHNEQFF. The CDR3 DNA sequence: TGTGCCAGCAGCGCTAGCGGGAGGTTTGGGCACAATGAGCAGTTCTTC. Drawing the rest from reference TRBV9 and TRBJ2-1, the complete variable domain is DSGVTQTPKHLITATGQRVTLRCSPRSGDLSVYWYQQSLDQGLQFLIQYYNGEERAKGNILERFSAQQFPDLHSELNLSSLELGDSALYFCASSASGRFGHNEQFFGPGTRLTVL.

This chain connects TRBV6-5 to TRBJ1-3, with D uncertain. The length of the CDR3 is 15 residues. V dropped 5 bases and J dropped 2 bases, with 13 bases sitting between them. CDR1 is MNHEY and CDR2 is SVGAGI in the germline V gene. In DNA, the CDR3 is TGTGCCAGCAGTAGTCTTAGCCTCACTGGAAACACCATATATTTT. It is translated as CASSSLSLTGNTIYF.

The chain has TRBV4-1 and TRBJ1-6, with 8 bases aligning to TRBD1. Trimming cost V 3 bases and J 5 bases; bases outside gene matches: 9. Germline-derived CDR1 and CDR2 are MGHRA and YSYEKL. The CDR3 covers 17 residues. Written as DNA, the CDR3 is TGCGCCAGCAGCCACTACACCGGGACAGGAAATAATTCACCCCTCCACTTT. As protein: CASSHYTGTGNNSPLHF.

J is TRBJ2-1 and V is TRBV9; tentative D call: TRBD2 (6 bases). This CDR3 is built from 17 residues. The germline V gene has CDR1 SGDLS and CDR2 YYNGEE. V gave up 0 bases and J gave up 0 bases, with 13 bases separating them. This CDR3 is CASSVVGSGYSYNEQFF. The CDR3 bases are TGTGCCAGCAGCGTAGTCGGTAGCGGATACTCCTACAATGAGCAGTTCTTC.

The chain couples TRBV20-1 to TRBJ1-1; D is possibly TRBD1 (5 bases). Trimming removed 7 bases at V and 11 bases at J, with 11 bases between. CDR1 is DFQATT, CDR2 SNEGSKA, per germline (reference sequence). This CDR3 comprises 9 residues. The CDR3 spells CSVTRGAFF. CDR3 in DNA: TGCAGTGTAACGCGGGGCGCTTTCTTT.

The rearrangement uses TRBV5-4 and TRBJ2-2; the match to TRBD2 covers 10 bases. This CDR3 is 16 amino acids long. Germline lookup yields CDR1 SGHNT and CDR2 YYREEE (reference sequence). V trimming: 4 bases; J trimming: 3 bases; junction bases outside the gene matches: 6. DNA for the CDR3: TGTGCCAGCAGCCTCTCTAGCGGGAGCGACACCGGGGAGCTGTTTTTT. Its translation: CASSLSSGSDTGELFF.

This chain connects TRBV7-9 to TRBJ1-1, with D tentatively TRBD1 (5 bases). V shed 5 bases and J shed 1 base, with 11 bases lying between them. The CDR3 runs 14 residues. In germline, CDR1 is SEHNR, CDR2 FQNEAQ (reference sequence). The CDR3 DNA is TGTGCCAGCAGCCTACGTACAGGGAACACTGAAGCTTTCTTT. Translation: CASSLRTGNTEAFF.

The V call is TRBV13, the J call TRBJ2-7; TRBD2 agrees at 10 bases. Germline loops: CDR1 PRHDT, CDR2 FYEKMQ (reference sequence). V gave up 6 bases and J gave up 2 bases; unmatched junction bases: 7. The CDR3 totals 15 residues. CDR3 protein: CASSPTSGFTYEQYF. The CDR3 nucleotides read TGTGCCAGCAGTCCGACTAGCGGGTTTACCTACGAGCAGTACTTC.

This chain links TRBV2 with TRBJ1-1; D is unclear. Trimming removed 8 bases from V and 1 base from J, with 11 bases in between. Germline V gives CDR1 SNHLY, CDR2 FYNNEI. This CDR3 comprises 13 residues. CDR3 nucleotide sequence: TGTGCCAGCTGGTCACAATCGAACACTGAAGCTTTCTTT. Translated, it gives CASWSQSNTEAFF.

This chain uses TRBV2 with TRBJ2-7; 9 bases are shared with TRBD1. The ends lost 6 bases at V and 2 bases at J; junction bases unmatched: 5. CDR1 and CDR2 (germline): SNHLY, FYNNEI. CDR3 size: 14 residues. CDR3 coding DNA: TGTGCCAGCAGGCGGGGGACAGGGCCCTACGAGCAGTACTTC. This sequence encodes CASRRGTGPYEQYF.

The rearrangement uses TRBV11-2 and TRBJ1-1, with 9 bases identical to TRBD1. This CDR3 has 15 residues. Germline-derived CDR1 and CDR2 are SGHAT and FQNNGV. V lost 5 bases to trimming and J lost 3 bases; unmatched junction nucleotides: 7. This CDR3 reads CASSARDRDYTEAFF. In DNA form, the CDR3 reads TGTGCCAGCAGCGCCCGGGACAGGGATTACACTGAAGCTTTCTTT.

The gene calls are TRBV7-8 and TRBJ2-7; 8 positions match TRBD2. Germline V gene data show CDR1 as SGHVS and CDR2 as FQNEAQ. CDR3 length: 15 residues. The trim removed 0 bases at V and 4 bases at J, leaving 5 bases unmatched. The DNA of the CDR3 is TGTGCCAGCAGCTTAGCGGCGGGGGGCACGTACGAGCAGTACTTC. Its translation is CASSLAAGGTYEQYF.

The J gene is TRBJ2-7, the V gene TRBV11-3; no clear D. CDR1 SGHNT and CDR2 YENEEA come from the germline V gene. V shed 1 base and J shed 1 base, with 17 bases lying between them. The CDR3 consists of 17 residues. CDR3 residues: CASSLVLSSGSSYEQYF. For the CDR3, the DNA is TGTGCCAGCAGCTTAGTTCTTAGTTCGGGTTCTTCCTACGAGCAGTACTTC.

The chain couples TRBV7-6 to TRBJ2-5; no reliable D call. The CDR3 has 12 residues. V was trimmed by 5 bases and J by 5 bases, leaving 9 bases between them. Germline V gene sequence: CDR1 SGHVS, CDR2 FNYEAQ. Written as DNA, the CDR3 is TGTGCCAGCAGCCTTAACACGGAGACCCAGTACTTC. Its protein product is CASSLNTETQYF.

The V and J genes are TRBV19 and TRBJ2-3; maybe TRBD1 (6 bases). The CDR3 contains 15 residues. The germline V gene has CDR1 LNHDA and CDR2 SQIVND (reference sequence). The V gene lost 9 bases and the J gene lost 3 bases, with 19 bases spanning the gap. CDR3 sequence reads: CASGVGTRVTDTQYF. As DNA, the CDR3 is TGTGCCAGCGGAGTCGGGACAAGGGTAACAGATACGCAGTATTTT.

This sequence joins TRBV3-1 (or the pseudogene TRBV3-2) and TRBJ2-5; 7 nucleotides line up with TRBD2. Germline V gene sequence: CDR1 LGHDT, CDR2 YNNKEL (reference sequence). J was trimmed by 1 base and V by 5 bases; bases with no gene match: 13. The length of the CDR3 is 17 residues. The CDR3 loop is CASSSPRSGTFQETQYF. The CDR3 bases are TGTGCCAGCAGCTCCCCAAGGAGCGGGACGTTCCAAGAGACCCAGTACTTC.

The chain couples TRBV29-1 to TRBJ2-3; 7 nucleotides agree with TRBD1. CDR1 SQVTM and CDR2 ANQGSEA come from the germline V gene. The CDR3 spans 14 residues. Losses at the gene ends were 7 bases for V and 5 bases for J; bases not matched to a gene: 12. CDR3: CSAHQGVNIDTQYF. The CDR3 DNA is TGCAGCGCCCACCAGGGGGTGAATATAGATACGCAGTATTTT.

V gene TRBV5-4 combines with J gene TRBJ1-1, with D possibly TRBD1 on 5 matching bases. The V and J ends lost 2 bases and 1 base respectively, with 9 bases between them. Germline assignment: CDR1 SGHNT and CDR2 YYREEE (reference sequence). The CDR3 spans 14 residues. The CDR3 nucleotides read TGTGCCAGCAGCTTTCCCCAGGGGAACACTGAAGCTTTCTTT. Residues: CASSFPQGNTEAFF.

V usage is TRBV5-4 and J usage is TRBJ1-6; 7 bases are shared with TRBD1. CDR1 SGHNT and CDR2 YYREEE come from the germline V gene (reference sequence). The junction had 10 bases not matched to a gene; V was cut back by 4 bases and J by 0 bases. This CDR3 comprises 18 residues. The CDR3 is CASSGGQPRNSYNSPLHF. CDR3 DNA: TGTGCCAGCAGCGGGGGACAGCCCCGTAACTCCTATAATTCACCCCTCCACTTT. The full variable domain, in which reference TRBV5-4 and TRBJ1-6 provide the parts outside the CDR3, is ETGVTQSPTHLIKTRGQQVTLRCSSQSGHNTVSWYQQALGQGPQFIFQYYREEENGRGNFPPRFSGLQFPNYSSELNVNALELDDSALYLCASSGGQPRNSYNSPLHFGNGTRLTVT.